The 31 T cell receptor beta chains listed next were all sequenced from one sample in a study of blood T cell repertoires in COVID-19. The assay was immunoSEQ multiplex PCR, and TCRdb's table has in-frame clones only and misses some. Of roughly 410,000 clones listed, around 90% are singletons. Sample: peripheral blood. These receptors were taken from a man in his forties with acute or convalescent COVID-19.

The gene calls are TRBV18 and TRBJ1-1; 12 bases line up with TRBD1. CDR1 is KGHSH and CDR2 is LQKENI in the germline V gene. V was pared by 3 bases and J by 8 bases, with 1 base of the junction left unmatched. The CDR3 has 13 amino acids. The CDR3 reads CASSPGQGAEAFF. In nucleotides, the CDR3 is TGTGCCAGCTCACCGGGACAGGGGGCGGAAGCTTTCTTT.

V gene TRBV5-8 combines with J gene TRBJ2-7; TRBD1 might be the D (6 bases). Germline V gene sequence: CDR1 SGHTS, CDR2 YDEGEE. The ends were cut back, 5 bases at V and 2 bases at J, with 11 bases in the middle. The CDR3 has 13 amino acids. Written as DNA, the CDR3 is TGTGCCAGCAGGAGGACAGCTACCTACGAGCAGTACTTC. Protein product: CASRRTATYEQYF.

The genes are TRBV5-6 and TRBJ2-5; D uncertain. Trimming took 0 bases from V and 7 from J, leaving 10 bases between them. The CDR3 has 13 residues. Germline V gene lookup returns CDR1 SGHDT and CDR2 YYEEEE. The CDR3 reads CASSLVGAVTQYF. The CDR3 DNA reads TGTGCCAGCAGCTTGGTAGGAGCCGTGACCCAGTACTTC.

The J gene is TRBJ2-1, the V gene TRBV7-9; D possibly corresponds to TRBD1 (7 bases). CDR1 and CDR2 (germline): SEHNR, FQNEAQ (reference sequence). The CDR3 is made up of 19 amino acids. Trimming cost V 5 bases and J 6 bases, with 29 bases left between them. For the CDR3, the DNA is TGTGCCAGCAGCCAAACGACGGACGTAGCGGCTGCAGGGGGCAATGAGCAGTTCTTC. It specifies CASSQTTDVAAAGGNEQFF.

This chain uses TRBV5-4 with TRBJ2-1; D call uncertain. This CDR3 is 13 amino acids long. Trimming removed 0 bases at V and 6 bases at J, with 7 bases between. Germline V gene sequence: CDR1 SGHNT, CDR2 YYREEE (reference sequence). CDR3 bases: TGTGCCAGCAGCTTGGCTTTCGGCAATGAGCAGTTCTTC. It translates to CASSLAFGNEQFF.

This chain joins TRBV11-2 and TRBJ1-1; no clear D gene. Trimming cost V 3 bases and J 3 bases, with 8 bases left between them. This CDR3 comprises 13 residues. In germline, CDR1 is SGHAT, CDR2 FQNNGV. This CDR3 is CASSFEAHTEAFF. In nucleotides, the CDR3 is TGTGCCAGCAGCTTCGAGGCCCACACTGAAGCTTTCTTT.

V and J are TRBV5-6 and TRBJ1-1, with a possible D match to TRBD1 (5 bases). This CDR3 comprises 13 residues. Germline V gene data show CDR1 as SGHDT and CDR2 as YYEEEE. V lost 3 bases to trimming and J lost 5 bases, with 11 bases between them. CDR3 in DNA: TGTGCCAGCAGCTGGGGGAGGTGGACTGAAGCTTTCTTT. Its protein is CASSWGRWTEAFF. The full variable domain, in which reference TRBV5-6 and TRBJ1-1 provide the parts outside the CDR3, is DAGVTQSPTHLIKTRGQQVTLRCSPKSGHDTVSWYQQALGQGPQFIFQYYEEEERQRGNFPDRFSGHQFPNYSSELNVNALLLGDSALYLCASSWGRWTEAFFGQGTRLTVV.

The J gene is TRBJ1-2, the V gene TRBV9, with D perhaps TRBD1 (6 bases). Trimming left V 5 bases short and J 6 bases short, with 8 bases between. The CDR3 length is 11 residues. The germline gives CDR1 SGDLS, CDR2 YYNGEE. Written as DNA, the CDR3 is TGTGCCAGCAGGGGGGGGCATGGCTACACCTTC. It translates to CASRGGHGYTF.

The chain couples TRBV27 to TRBJ2-3; TRBD2 is a possible D gene (5 bases). The germline V gene has CDR1 MNHEY and CDR2 SMNVEV (reference sequence). The V and J ends lost 1 base and 0 bases respectively, with 11 bases between them. This CDR3 has 16 amino acids. The CDR3 DNA follows: TGTGCCAGCAGTTTATATCTCGGGGAAAGCACAGATACGCAGTATTTT. This translates into CASSLYLGESTDTQYF.

The chain employs TRBV30 and TRBJ2-2; D might be TRBD2 (6 bases). Germline V gene lookup returns CDR1 GTSNPN and CDR2 SVGIG (reference sequence). Deletions cut 2 bases from V and 7 bases from J, with 14 bases between. CDR3 length: 14 residues. The CDR3 bases are TGTGCCTGGAGTTTGGGGGGAGTGGGCGGGGAGCTGTTTTTT. It translates to CAWSLGGVGGELFF.

J is TRBJ1-2 and V is TRBV12-3 or TRBV12-4; D perhaps matches TRBD1 (6 bases). V was clipped by 0 bases and J by 6 bases, with 8 bases between them. The CDR3 contains 13 residues. DNA for the CDR3: TGTGCCAGCAGTTTAGCGGCAGGGGATGGCTACACCTTC. Translation: CASSLAAGDGYTF.

V and J are TRBV18 and TRBJ2-2, with D perhaps TRBD2 (5 bases). V was cut by 4 bases and J by 3 bases, with 12 bases left in between. The germline CDR1 and CDR2 sequences are KGHSH and LQKENI. The CDR3 runs 15 residues. CDR3 in amino acids: CASSLTSIDTGELFF. The CDR3 bases are TGTGCCAGCTCACTTACTAGTATCGACACCGGGGAGCTGTTTTTT.

The chain uses TRBV11-3 and TRBJ1-1, with TRBD1 matching 8 bases. CDR3 length: 13 residues. V shed 5 bases, J shed 6 bases, and the junction held 5 bases outside the gene matches. CDR1 and CDR2 from the germline V gene are SGHNT and YENEEA. The CDR3 protein is CASSIDRGAEAFF. CDR3 DNA sequence: TGTGCCAGCAGCATCGACAGGGGTGCTGAAGCTTTCTTT.

The gene calls are TRBV29-1 and TRBJ1-2, with D unclear. There are 13 residues in the CDR3. Deletions cut 4 bases from V and 4 bases from J, with 13 bases between. Germline V gene sequence: CDR1 SQVTM, CDR2 ANQGSEA. The CDR3 DNA follows: TGCAGCGTTGCTACGGGAGACCTCTATGGCTACACCTTC. This translates into CSVATGDLYGYTF.

CDR3 sequence reads: CASSYDREGTQYF. The CDR3 nucleotides read TGTGCCAGCAGTTACGACAGAGAAGGGACCCAGTACTTC. The chain is built from TRBV27 and TRBJ2-5; D is perhaps TRBD1 (5 bases). The CDR3 spans 13 residues. Germline CDR1 is MNHEY and CDR2 is SMNVEV (reference sequence). The V end was cut by 4 bases, the J end by 7 bases, with 13 bases between.

The CDR3 DNA is TGTGCCAGCAGTGAAACTCGAGGGACTGAAGCTTTCTTT. Protein: CASSETRGTEAFF. The V gene is TRBV2, the J gene TRBJ1-1, with unresolved D. CDR3 size: 13 residues. V was clipped by 2 bases and J by 5 bases, with 9 bases between them. From germline, CDR1 is SNHLY and CDR2 FYNNEI.

As DNA, the CDR3 is TGTGCCAGCAGCGCCAGGGGGGTATCCGGAAACACCATATATTTT. Amino acids: CASSARGVSGNTIYF. The chain uses TRBV7-9 and TRBJ1-3; 7 bases fit TRBD1. The germline CDR1 and CDR2 sequences are SEHNR and FQNEAQ (reference sequence). Losses at the gene ends were 5 bases for V and 4 bases for J; bases not matched to a gene: 8. The CDR3 extends over 15 amino acids.

This rearrangement joins TRBV7-2 to TRBJ2-7; TRBD2 matches 8 bases. The trim removed 5 bases at V and 0 bases at J, leaving 9 bases unmatched. Germline CDR1 is SGHTA and CDR2 is FQGNSA. CDR3 length: 16 amino acids. Here the CDR3 DNA reads TGTGCCAGCAGCCCCCCGACTAGCGAATCCTCCTACGAGCAGTACTTC. It translates to CASSPPTSESSYEQYF.

The gene calls are TRBV19 and TRBJ2-5; D is ambiguous. This CDR3 has 12 residues. Germline CDR1 LNHDA, CDR2 SQIVND (reference sequence). V lost 7 bases and J lost 4, with 10 bases in between. DNA of the CDR3: TGTGCCAGTAAGACTGTCGGAGAGACCCAGTACTTC. It specifies CASKTVGETQYF.

V and J are TRBV29-1 and TRBJ2-7; D unresolved. Germline V gene lookup returns CDR1 SQVTM and CDR2 ANQGSEA. The V and J ends lost 3 bases and 0 bases respectively, with 15 bases between them. The CDR3 is 15 residues long. The CDR3 is CSVEVSARSSYEQYF. CDR3 sequence (DNA): TGCAGCGTTGAGGTTTCGGCTAGATCCTCCTACGAGCAGTACTTC.

The chain uses TRBV4-2 and TRBJ1-1, with D unclear. Per germline, CDR1 LGHNA and CDR2 YNFKEQ. The CDR3 contains 14 residues. V gave up 2 bases and J gave up 1 base, with 8 bases separating them. The CDR3 region has the DNA TGTGCCAGCAGCCAAACCGCAGAGAACACTGAAGCTTTCTTT. Translation gives CASSQTAENTEAFF.

The gene calls are TRBV19 and TRBJ1-5, with a tentative D call TRBD1 (5 bases). CDR3 length: 17 amino acids. The germline V gene has CDR1 LNHDA and CDR2 SQIVND (reference sequence). The V and J ends lost 4 bases and 0 bases respectively, with 16 bases between them. The CDR3, as DNA: TGTGCCAGTAGTACAGAATGGGGGGGGATTAGCAATCAGCCCCAGCATTTT. This gives the protein CASSTEWGGISNQPQHF.

The rearrangement joins TRBV9 to TRBJ1-4, with no clear D. In germline, CDR1 is SGDLS, CDR2 YYNGEE. The CDR3 is 14 residues long. Trimming removed 0 bases from V and 8 bases from J, with 11 bases in between. CDR3 nucleotides: TGTGCCAGCAGCGTAGCCGGGATCGGCGAAAAACTGTTTTTT. It translates to CASSVAGIGEKLFF.

J is TRBJ1-5 and V is TRBV6-6; D may be TRBD1 (6 bases). The CDR3 runs to 13 residues. With 5 bases removed from V and 11 bases from J, the gap between germline ends came to 16 bases. Germline CDR1 reads MNHNY; CDR2 reads SVGAGI (reference sequence). The CDR3 is CASSQPGQWSQHF. CDR3 in DNA: TGTGCCAGCAGTCAGCCGGGACAATGGTCCCAGCATTTT.

This clone showed up just once. CDR3: CASSFSLSPGQGADDYGYTF. The CDR3 DNA follows: TGTGCCAGCAGTTTTTCTCTCTCGCCGGGACAGGGGGCAGATGACTATGGCTACACCTTC. The V call is TRBV6-2 or TRBV6-3, the J call TRBJ1-2, with 12 bases fitting TRBD1. The CDR3 has 20 residues. The J segment lost 3 bases and the V segment lost 4 bases, leaving 18 bases of the junction unmatched. The germline V gene encodes CDR1 MNHEY and CDR2 SVGEGT.

This clone has a handful of counts. Here the CDR3 reads CASSQTGRHEKLFF. CDR3 sequence (DNA): TGTGCCAGCAGCCAGACAGGGAGGCATGAAAAACTGTTTTTT. The chain is built from TRBV28 and TRBJ1-4; 7 bases map to TRBD1. The ends lost 6 bases at V and 6 bases at J; junction bases unmatched: 7. Germline lookup yields CDR1 MDHEN and CDR2 SYDVKM. The CDR3 contains 14 residues.

The J gene is TRBJ1-2, the V gene TRBV2; TRBD1 is a possible D gene (6 bases). The germline V gene encodes CDR1 SNHLY and CDR2 FYNNEI. The CDR3 totals 14 residues. With 5 bases removed from V and 8 bases from J, the gap between germline ends came to 18 bases. The CDR3 region has the DNA TGTGCCAGCAGTCCCGGGACAACCTACGGGGGCTACACCTTC. Its translation: CASSPGTTYGGYTF.

This chain uses TRBV9 with TRBJ2-1; TRBD1 matches at 8 bases. CDR1 is SGDLS and CDR2 is YYNGEE in the germline V gene. The CDR3 spans 15 residues. Trimming took 4 bases from V and 10 from J; bases not matched to a gene: 13. The CDR3: CASSLRTGSRAEQFF. DNA for the CDR3: TGTGCCAGCAGCCTGAGGACAGGGAGTAGGGCGGAGCAGTTCTTC.

The chain couples TRBV9 to TRBJ2-1; D is possibly TRBD1 (5 bases). This CDR3 contains 15 residues. V was trimmed by 0 bases and J by 2 bases, leaving 9 bases between them. Germline CDR1 and CDR2: SGDLS and YYNGEE. The CDR3 protein is CASSVVGAAYNEQFF. Written as DNA, the CDR3 is TGTGCCAGCAGCGTAGTTGGGGCGGCCTACAATGAGCAGTTCTTC.

The V and J genes are TRBV11-1 and TRBJ2-7, with D perhaps matching TRBD1 (5 bases). Germline V gene data show CDR1 as SGHAT and CDR2 as FQDESV (reference sequence). V was pared by 4 bases and J by 5 bases, with 18 bases between. CDR3 length: 15 amino acids. The CDR3 region has the DNA TGTGCCAGCAGCTCCCTTTCTTCAGGGCTGCACGAGCAGTACTTC. This translates into CASSSLSSGLHEQYF.

This chain links TRBV10-3 with TRBJ1-2; the match to TRBD1 covers 9 bases. Germline V lookup: CDR1 ENHRY, CDR2 SYGVKD. This CDR3 is built from 15 residues. V gave up 8 bases and J gave up 4 bases; unmatched junction bases: 11. CDR3 region: CAIGENWDRAYGYTF. CDR3 nucleotides: TGTGCCATCGGAGAAAACTGGGACAGGGCCTATGGCTACACCTTC.